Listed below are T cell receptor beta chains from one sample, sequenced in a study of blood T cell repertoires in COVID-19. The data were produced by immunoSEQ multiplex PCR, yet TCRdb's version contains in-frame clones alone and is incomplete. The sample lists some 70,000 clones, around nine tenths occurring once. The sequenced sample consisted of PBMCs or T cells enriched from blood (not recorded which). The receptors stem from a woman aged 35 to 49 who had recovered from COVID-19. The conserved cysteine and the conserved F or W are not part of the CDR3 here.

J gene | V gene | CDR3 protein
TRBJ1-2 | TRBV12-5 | ASGLGVPANYGYT
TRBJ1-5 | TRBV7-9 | ASTTTGGNQPQH
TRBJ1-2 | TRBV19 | ASNNLDGYT
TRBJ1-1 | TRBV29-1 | SVIRQGGNTEAF
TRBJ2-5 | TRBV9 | ASSTFGGQGFGGETQY
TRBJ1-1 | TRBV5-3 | ARSLARGVTEAF
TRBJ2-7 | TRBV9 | ASSVAVGATHYEQY
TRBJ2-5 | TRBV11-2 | ASSLGRAGGVRETQY
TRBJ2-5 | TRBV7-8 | ASSVRQGFEETQY
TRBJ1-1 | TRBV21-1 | ASSKGGSTEAF
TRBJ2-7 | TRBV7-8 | ASSSQRGGVYEQY
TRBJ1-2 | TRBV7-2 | ASSRDRALGYT
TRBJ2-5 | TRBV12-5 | ASGSPGPTRETQY
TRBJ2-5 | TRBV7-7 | ASSWGGTSGQETQY
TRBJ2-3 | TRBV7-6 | ASSPTSGGGSDTQY
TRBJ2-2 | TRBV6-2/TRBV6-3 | ASSSGGYTGELF
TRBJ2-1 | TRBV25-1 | AIAGERYNEQF
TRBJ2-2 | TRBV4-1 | ASSPTGLNTGELF
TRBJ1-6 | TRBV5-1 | ASSYWTPNNSPLH
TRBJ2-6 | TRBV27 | ASSNTGGANVLT
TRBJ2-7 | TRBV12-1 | ASSRLFSGDYEQY
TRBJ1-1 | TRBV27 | ASSLGTGEAF
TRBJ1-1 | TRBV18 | ASSPLREWGTEAF
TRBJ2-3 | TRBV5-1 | ASGTGVSDTQY
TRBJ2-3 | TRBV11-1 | ASSLHRTDTQY
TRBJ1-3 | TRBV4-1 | ASSLAPRGDTIY
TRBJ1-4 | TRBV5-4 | ASSGGVETGPHEKLF
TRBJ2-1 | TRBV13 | ASSSPGLALYNEQF
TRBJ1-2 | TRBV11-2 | ASSPPPGTGGMNYGYT
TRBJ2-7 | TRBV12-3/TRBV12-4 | ASSNPYAYEQY
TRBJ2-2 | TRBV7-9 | ASSLVTGTNTGELF